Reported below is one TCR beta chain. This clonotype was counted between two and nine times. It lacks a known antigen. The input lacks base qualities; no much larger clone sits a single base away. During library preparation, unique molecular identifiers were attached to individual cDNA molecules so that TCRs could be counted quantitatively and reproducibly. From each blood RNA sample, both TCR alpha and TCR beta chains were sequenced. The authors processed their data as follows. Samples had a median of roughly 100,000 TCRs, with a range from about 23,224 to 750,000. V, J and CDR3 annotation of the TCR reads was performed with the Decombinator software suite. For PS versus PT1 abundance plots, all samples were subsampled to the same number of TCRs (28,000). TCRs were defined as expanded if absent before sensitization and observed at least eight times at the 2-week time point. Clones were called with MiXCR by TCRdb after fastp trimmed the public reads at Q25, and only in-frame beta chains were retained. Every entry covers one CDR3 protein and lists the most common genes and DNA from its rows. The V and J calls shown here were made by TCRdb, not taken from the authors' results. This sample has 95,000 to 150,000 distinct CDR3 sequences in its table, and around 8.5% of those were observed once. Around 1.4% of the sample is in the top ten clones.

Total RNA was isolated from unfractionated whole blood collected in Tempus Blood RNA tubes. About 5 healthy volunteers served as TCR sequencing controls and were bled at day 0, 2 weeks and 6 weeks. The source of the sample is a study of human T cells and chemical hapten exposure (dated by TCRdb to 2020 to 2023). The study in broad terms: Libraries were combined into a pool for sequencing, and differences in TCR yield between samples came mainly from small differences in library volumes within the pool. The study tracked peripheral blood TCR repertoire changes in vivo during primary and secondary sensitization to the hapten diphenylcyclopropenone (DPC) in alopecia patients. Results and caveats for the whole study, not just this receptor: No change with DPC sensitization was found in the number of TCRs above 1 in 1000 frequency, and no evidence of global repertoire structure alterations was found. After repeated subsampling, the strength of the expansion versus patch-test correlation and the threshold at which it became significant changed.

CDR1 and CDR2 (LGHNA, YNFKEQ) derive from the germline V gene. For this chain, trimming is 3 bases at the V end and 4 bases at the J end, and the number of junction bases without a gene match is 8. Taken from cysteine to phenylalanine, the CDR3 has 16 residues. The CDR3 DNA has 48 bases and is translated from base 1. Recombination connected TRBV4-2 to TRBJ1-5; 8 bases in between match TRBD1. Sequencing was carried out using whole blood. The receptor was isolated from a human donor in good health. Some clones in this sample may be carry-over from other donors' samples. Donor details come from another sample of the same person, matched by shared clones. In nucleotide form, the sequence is TGTGCCAGCAGCCAGCCCACCCAGGGGGCTAATCAGCCCCAGCATTTT. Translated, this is CASSQPTQGANQPQHF.